Each of the 29 T cell receptor beta chains below was sequenced from the same sample in a study of cytomegalovirus exposure and HLA in healthy donors. Vbeta (60) and Jbeta (13) primers were used in the PCR. Libraries were prepared by immunoSEQ multiplex PCR; TCRdb keeps only in-frame clonotypes and omits some of them. The sample has 110,000 or so clones, 67% seen once. Sequencing input: PBMCs. These receptors came from a man aged 18 to 29 in good health and CMV-seropositive.

CDR3 nucleotide sequence: TGCGCCAGCAGCCTACTTACCGGGAATGCGAACACCGGGGAGCTGTTTTTT. Amino acids: CASSLLTGNANTGELFF. The J gene is TRBJ2-2, the V gene TRBV5-1, with a possible D match to TRBD2 (5 bases). This CDR3 is built from 17 residues. V gave up 4 bases and J gave up 0 bases, with 16 bases separating them. Germline-derived CDR1 and CDR2 are SGHRS and YFSETQ.

V and J are TRBV6-4 and TRBJ2-1; possibly TRBD1 for D (6 bases). Germline CDR1 is MRHNA and CDR2 is SNTAGT. Trimming took off 0 bases at V and 4 bases at J, with 19 bases between the two ends. This CDR3 is 18 amino acids long. CDR3 in DNA: TGTGCCAGCAGTGACTCACCATGGGACACTCTCGGGTACAATGAGCAGTTCTTC. Protein sequence: CASSDSPWDTLGYNEQFF.

The sample holds a few counts of this clone. The rearrangement joins TRBV25-1 to TRBJ1-1; D might be TRBD1 (6 bases). CDR1 MGHDK and CDR2 SYGVNS come from the germline V gene. There are 16 residues in the CDR3. V lost 3 bases and J lost 6, with 20 bases in between. CDR3 coding DNA: TGTGCCAGCAGTGACTCCTCCAGTAGGGGGTCACCTGAAGCTTTCTTT. As protein: CASSDSSSRGSPEAFF.

The chain has TRBV15 and TRBJ2-7; 15 nucleotides line up with TRBD2. The CDR3 runs 22 residues. The germline gives CDR1 LNHNV, CDR2 YYDKDF (reference sequence). V was clipped by 1 base and J by 3 bases; unmatched bases: 19. CDR3 loop: CATSRVSYRGTSGGNGIYEQYF. Here the CDR3 DNA reads TGTGCCACCAGCAGAGTATCTTATAGGGGGACTAGCGGGGGGAATGGTATCTACGAGCAGTACTTC.

The CDR3 DNA sequence: TGTGCCAGCAGTGAAGGGACAGGCGCCTGGTACGAGCAGTACTTC. It translates to CASSEGTGAWYEQYF. The J gene is TRBJ2-7, the V gene TRBV6-1, with 7 bases lining up with TRBD1. The J segment lost 4 bases and the V segment lost 1 base, leaving 7 bases of the junction unmatched. This CDR3 region has 15 residues. The germline CDR1 and CDR2 sequences are MNHNS and SASEGT.

V gene TRBV18 combines with J gene TRBJ2-5, with 11 bases lining up with TRBD1. Trimming cost V 3 bases and J 5 bases; bases outside gene matches: 8. The CDR3 spans 16 residues. Germline-derived CDR1 and CDR2 are KGHSH and LQKENI. The CDR3 loop is CASSPTGQGAGETQYF. The CDR3, as DNA: TGTGCCAGCTCACCGACCGGACAGGGGGCCGGGGAGACCCAGTACTTC.

This clone has only a few counts. The chain carries TRBV19 and TRBJ1-1; 7 bases agree with TRBD1. The germline gives CDR1 LNHDA, CDR2 SQIVND (reference sequence). J lost 7 bases, V lost 5 bases, and 4 bases had no gene match. The CDR3 loop spans 12 amino acids. The CDR3 region is CASSETGIEAFF. The CDR3 nucleotides read TGTGCCAGTAGTGAGACAGGGATTGAAGCTTTCTTT.

This chain uses TRBV11-2 with TRBJ2-5; D is ambiguous. The CDR3 spans 12 residues. Trimming shortened V by 4 bases and J by 4 bases, and 7 bases separated the two germline ends. The germline CDR1 and CDR2 sequences are SGHAT and FQNNGV. CDR3 DNA sequence: TGTGCCAGCAGCTCTATGAGAGAGACCCAGTACTTC. It encodes CASSSMRETQYF.

The V and J genes are TRBV25-1 and TRBJ2-7, with 7 bases aligning to TRBD1. Germline-derived CDR1 and CDR2 are MGHDK and SYGVNS. With 3 bases clipped from V and 1 base from J, the junction kept 3 bases outside the gene matches. CDR3 length: 14 amino acids. As DNA, the CDR3 is TGTGCCAGCAGTGATAACAGGGGATCCTACGAGCAGTACGTC. It translates to CASSDNRGSYEQYV.

This sequence joins TRBV28 and TRBJ1-6, with TRBD1 matching over 7 bases. J was trimmed by 6 bases and V by 6 bases; bases with no gene match: 8. Germline V gene lookup returns CDR1 MDHEN and CDR2 SYDVKM. CDR3 length: 15 residues. CDR3: CASRAQGGGNSPLHF. DNA of the CDR3: TGTGCCAGCAGGGCCCAGGGGGGCGGTAATTCACCCCTCCACTTT. Using reference TRBV28 and TRBJ1-6 for the parts outside the CDR3, the full variable domain is DVKVTQSSRYLVKRTGEKVFLECVQDMDHENMFWYRQDPGLGLRLIYFSYDVKMKEKGDIPEGYSVSREKKERFSLILESASTNQTSMYLCASRAQGGGNSPLHFGNGTRLTVT.

The chain is built from TRBV7-9 and TRBJ2-2; D unresolved. V was pared by 5 bases and J by 1 base, with 5 bases between. From germline, CDR1 is SEHNR and CDR2 FQNEAQ (reference sequence). The CDR3 is 13 amino acids. The DNA of the CDR3 is TGTGCCAGCAGCCGGGTGAACACCGGGGAGCTGTTTTTT. Its translation is CASSRVNTGELFF.

This clone was seen just once. The chain combines TRBV5-1 with TRBJ1-2, with TRBD1 matching 7 bases. This CDR3 has 18 amino acids. J lost 5 bases, V lost 0 bases, and 16 bases had no gene match. The germline V gene has CDR1 SGHRS and CDR2 YFSETQ. The CDR3 sequence is CASSLGDRTGQGEYGYTF. The CDR3 bases are TGCGCCAGCAGCTTGGGGGACCGGACAGGCCAAGGAGAGTATGGCTACACCTTC.

This chain connects TRBV5-1 to TRBJ1-2; 10 positions agree with TRBD1. Germline-derived CDR1 and CDR2 are SGHRS and YFSETQ. Unmatched junction bases numbered 4, after V lost 3 bases and J lost 5 bases. The CDR3 loop spans 14 amino acids. Here the CDR3 reads CASSSDRGGYGYTF. The DNA of the CDR3 is TGCGCCAGCAGCTCGGACAGGGGGGGATATGGCTACACCTTC. Complete variable domain (other parts from reference TRBV5-1 and TRBJ1-2): KAGVTQTPRYLIKTRGQQVTLSCSPISGHRSVSWYQQTPGQGLQFLFEYFSETQRNKGNFPGRFSGRQFSNSRSEMNVSTLELGDSALYLCASSSDRGGYGYTFGSGTRLTVV.

Only a few counts were recorded for this clone. The V and J genes are TRBV5-6 and TRBJ2-2; 9 nucleotides match TRBD1. Germline values: CDR1 SGHDT, CDR2 YYEEEE. CDR3 length equals 16 residues. The V segment lost 4 bases and the J segment 4 bases; nucleotides outside the gene matches: 8. This CDR3 reads CASSPYRGRSTGELFF. The DNA for the CDR3 is TGTGCCAGCAGCCCCTACAGGGGGCGCAGCACCGGGGAGCTGTTTTTT.

The V gene is TRBV28, the J gene TRBJ2-7; D might be TRBD2 (6 bases). CDR3 size: 13 residues. Per germline, CDR1 MDHEN and CDR2 SYDVKM. V shed 6 bases and J shed 3 bases, with 12 bases lying between them. The CDR3 loop reads CASSSGLDYEQYF. DNA for the CDR3: TGTGCCAGCAGCTCGGGACTCGACTACGAGCAGTACTTC.

This chain links TRBV6-6 with TRBJ2-5, with TRBD2 matching 10 bases. After removal of 2 bases from V and 6 bases from J, the junction contained 9 bases not matched to a gene. The CDR3 is made up of 16 amino acids. The germline V gene encodes CDR1 MNHNY and CDR2 SVGAGI (reference sequence). CDR3 bases: TGTGCCAGCAGTTACCGGGCTAGCGGGGGAGGAAAGACCCAGTACTTC. This encodes CASSYRASGGGKTQYF.

The genes are TRBV2 and TRBJ2-7; D gene unclear. Germline CDR1 and CDR2: SNHLY and FYNNEI. V was shortened by 4 bases and J by 3 bases, with 7 bases between the two germline ends. The CDR3 length is 12 residues. The CDR3 nucleotides read TGTGCCAGCAGTGGAGGTAGCTACGAGCAGTACTTC. Translation gives CASSGGSYEQYF.

The chain has TRBV5-1 and TRBJ1-1; D possibly corresponds to TRBD1 (6 bases). Between the trimmed V and J ends, which lost 4 bases and 3 bases, there was a span of 13 bases. The CDR3 runs 14 residues. The V gene's germline CDR1 is SGHRS and CDR2 YFSETQ. This chain's CDR3 is CASSRGTRHTEAFF. DNA of the CDR3: TGCGCCAGCAGCAGAGGGACAAGGCACACTGAAGCTTTCTTT.

This chain uses TRBV19 with TRBJ1-5; D is ambiguous. Deletions cut 2 bases from V and 6 bases from J, with 5 bases between. The CDR3 has 12 residues. The V gene's germline CDR1 is LNHDA and CDR2 SQIVND (reference sequence). The CDR3 nucleotides are TGTGCCAGTAGTATAATCGGTCAGCCCCAGCATTTT. Protein sequence: CASSIIGQPQHF.

V and J are TRBV29-1 and TRBJ1-2; possibly TRBD1 for D (5 bases). The CDR3 is 13 residues long. V lost 7 bases, J lost 4 bases, and 16 bases lay in between. In germline, CDR1 is SQVTM, CDR2 ANQGSEA. CDR3 DNA: TGCAGCGGCGGCAACCCTACAGGCTATGGCTACACCTTC. Its translation is CSGGNPTGYGYTF.

This clone was observed a few times. The rearrangement joins TRBV2 to TRBJ1-1; maybe TRBD1 (5 bases). Deletions cut 6 bases from V and 0 bases from J, with 11 bases between. This CDR3 contains 14 residues. CDR1 is SNHLY, CDR2 FYNNEI, per germline. CDR3 sequence: CASSRQNLNTEAFF. CDR3 nucleotide sequence: TGTGCCAGCAGCAGACAGAACCTGAACACTGAAGCTTTCTTT.

Comments on this clone: The junction differs from germline at one of its ends, possibly a read error. The V call is TRBV5-6, the J call TRBJ1-6; D remains unclear. The CDR3 runs to 16 residues. The germline V gene has CDR1 SGHDT and CDR2 YYEEEE. CDR3 protein: CASSPDGSPYNSPFHF. CDR3 bases: TGTGCCAGCAGCCCCGACGGGAGCCCCTATAATTCACCCTTCCACTTT.

This chain uses TRBV11-2 with TRBJ2-7; 12 bases agree with TRBD2. The trim removed 3 bases at V and 4 bases at J, leaving 4 bases unmatched. Looked up from germline, CDR1 is SGHAT and CDR2 is FQNNGV. This CDR3 has 15 residues. In DNA form, the CDR3 reads TGTGCCAGCAGCTTGGCTAGCGGGGGGGCTTACGAGCAGTACTTC. Amino acids: CASSLASGGAYEQYF. The full variable domain, with the rest looked up from reference TRBV11-2 and TRBJ2-7, is EAGVAQSPRYKIIEKRQSVAFWCNPISGHATLYWYQQILGQGPKLLIQFQNNGVVDDSQLPKDRFSAERLKGVDSTLKIQPAKLEDSAVYLCASSLASGGAYEQYFGPGTRLTVT.

This clone came up a few times. The V and J genes are TRBV6-6 and TRBJ1-1, with D perhaps matching TRBD1 (6 bases). The CDR3 totals 13 residues. Germline CDR1 and CDR2: MNHNY and SVGAGI (reference sequence). V gave up 7 bases and J gave up 1 base, with 10 bases separating them. CDR3 DNA: TGTGCCAGCATGGGGGCGAGGAACACTGAAGCTTTCTTT. Residues: CASMGARNTEAFF.

The chain combines TRBV12-5 with TRBJ2-3; 8 nucleotides match TRBD2. Germline CDR1 is LGHNT and CDR2 is FRNRAP. The CDR3 is 16 amino acids. With 6 bases clipped from V and 1 base from J, the junction kept 9 bases outside the gene matches. CDR3 in amino acids: CASGASGPPGTDTQYF. In DNA form, the CDR3 reads TGTGCTAGTGGGGCTAGCGGGCCTCCCGGCACAGATACGCAGTATTTT.

This clone has a single count. The chain is built from TRBV2 and TRBJ2-7; D not resolved. CDR3 length: 14 amino acids. V was clipped by 6 bases and J by 3 bases, with 15 bases between them. Germline assignment: CDR1 SNHLY and CDR2 FYNNEI. CDR3 nucleotide sequence: TGTGCCAGCAGACCCGACTCGCACCGCTACGAGCAGTACTTC. Translation: CASRPDSHRYEQYF. The full variable domain, completed using reference TRBV2 and TRBJ2-7, is EPEVTQTPSHQVTQMGQEVILRCVPISNHLYFYWYRQILGQKVEFLVSFYNNEISEKSEIFDDQFSVERPDGSNFTLKIRSTKLEDSAMYFCASRPDSHRYEQYFGPGTRLTVT.

This clone was detected once. The chain has TRBV5-5 and TRBJ1-3; D may be TRBD1 (6 bases). There are 15 residues in the CDR3. V was clipped by 2 bases and J by 4 bases, with 13 bases between them. Germline CDR1 reads SGHKS; CDR2 reads YYEKEE (reference sequence). CDR3 sequence reads: CASSLEGGYGNTIYF. CDR3 in DNA: TGTGCCAGCAGCTTAGAAGGGGGTTACGGAAACACCATATATTTT.

The chain carries TRBV7-9 and TRBJ1-1; D gene ambiguous. The germline V gene encodes CDR1 SEHNR and CDR2 FQNEAQ (reference sequence). V was cut by 6 bases and J by 4 bases, with 9 bases left in between. The CDR3 length is 12 residues. CDR3 DNA: TGTGCCAGCAGTCGAGAGCCCACTGAAGCTTTCTTT. Translated: CASSREPTEAFF.

The V and J genes are TRBV28 and TRBJ1-6, with D possibly TRBD1 on 5 matching bases. CDR1 is MDHEN, CDR2 SYDVKM, per germline. V gave up 5 bases and J gave up 9 bases, with 8 bases separating them. The length of the CDR3 is 12 residues. The CDR3 region has the DNA TGTGCCAGCAGTGTGCAGGGTTCACCCCTCCACTTT. Its translation: CASSVQGSPLHF.